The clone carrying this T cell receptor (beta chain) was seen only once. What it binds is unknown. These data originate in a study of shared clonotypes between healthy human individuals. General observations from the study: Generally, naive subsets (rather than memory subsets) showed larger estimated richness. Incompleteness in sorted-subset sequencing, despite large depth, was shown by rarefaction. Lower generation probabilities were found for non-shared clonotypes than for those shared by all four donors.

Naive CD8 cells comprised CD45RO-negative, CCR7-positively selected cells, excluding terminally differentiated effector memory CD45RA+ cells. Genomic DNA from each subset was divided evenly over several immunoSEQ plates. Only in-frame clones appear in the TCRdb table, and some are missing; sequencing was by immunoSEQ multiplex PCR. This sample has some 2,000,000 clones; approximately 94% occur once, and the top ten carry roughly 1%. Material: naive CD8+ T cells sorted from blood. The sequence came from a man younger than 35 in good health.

The CDR3 DNA reads TGCGCCAGCAGTGAAGGGGAACTAGCGGGGGGGCCGGGAGAGACCCAGTACTTC. Its protein product is CASSEGELAGGPGETQYF. The V call is TRBV10-1, the J call TRBJ2-5; TRBD2 agrees at 13 bases. CDR3 length: 18 residues. With V trimmed by 3 bases and J by 4 bases, 11 bases remained unmatched. Germline assignment: CDR1 WNHNN and CDR2 SYGVQD (reference sequence).